Sequencing of this TCR beta chain was carried out in a study of blood T cell repertoires in COVID-19. Data came from immunoSEQ multiplex PCR; TCRdb stores just in-frame clones and leaves some out. The sample has 250,000 to 300,000 clones, around 90% seen once. The V end lost 0 bases, the J end lost 9 bases, and 9 bases lay between the germline ends. Germline V gene lookup returns CDR1 MNHNY and CDR2 SVGAGI (reference sequence). The CDR3 totals 14 residues. Sequencing was performed on peripheral blood. The rearrangement uses TRBV6-6 and TRBJ1-6, with TRBD1 as a possible D gene (5 bases). This receptor was taken from an older woman with COVID-19, enrolled during active disease. Here the CDR3 DNA reads TGTGCCAGCAGTTACTCGGGGGAGGGTTCACCCCTCCACTTT. Translating it yields CASSYSGEGSPLHF.